This is a list of T cell receptor beta chains from one sample in a study of OX40 agonist ivuxolimab in advanced cancers. Sequenced by immunoSEQ multiplex PCR; TCRdb stores in-frame clones only, minus some. The table has under 100,000 clones, around 90% seen once. Here the sequenced sample was CD4+ or CD8+ T cells sorted from blood, taken in a trial of the OX40 agonist ivuxolimab. The source of these receptors is an adult with an advanced solid tumor such as melanoma, head and neck, liver or kidney cancer. Each CDR3 is given without its conserved first and last residue. Clone size is stated in some rows and not others, as once, few, many or a class when expanded.

ASSLTTGVTNEKLF once TRBV5-8
ATSRDGHSSYNEQF . TRBV15
ASSVKQGTGELF . TRBV7-9
ASKEREFTGELF . TRBV5-1
ASSPPGTGGAYTQY once TRBV5-1
ASSWTSGVYNEQF . TRBV7-3
ASSPTGLTNGNEQF . TRBV5-1
ASSVDVRGREKLF . TRBV9
ASSSRLLGGDEQF . TRBV5-1
ASVKSSGSSGYT . TRBV19
ASRTTPFDGSYEQY . TRBV7-8
AWGGGTQY . TRBV30
ASSLRGAGETQY . TRBV5-1
AIGQGVGTDTQY . TRBV10-3
ASSIVGQGNTEAF . TRBV19
ASSFLSGRAYEQY once TRBV5-6
ASRRQGTANEKLF . TRBV19
ASSEGALAGGPETQY . TRBV7-2
ASSEEQGGQPQH few TRBV2
ASRNSGGGEQY . TRBV6-1
AWSVSQLADTQY . TRBV30
ASRPHAGGVGTQY . TRBV6-5
ASSAGGWTYEQY . TRBV6-1
ASSQGLGSSGQETQY . TRBV4-2
ASSARNTRQGQDEQY . TRBV5-1
ASSWDTGGTNPYEQY . TRBV7-2
ASSYSGQSNSPLH . TRBV7-8
ASSLGRSYEQY . TRBV13
AWSNFATNEKLF . TRBV30
ASSKLGHNTDTQY . TRBV2
ASRTPGVTNTEAF . TRBV6-1
ASSAQGSSGGEKLF . TRBV4-2
ASSLDRRGSDTQY . TRBV5-6
ASSLFPGGPYEQY . TRBV7-2
ASTNRGMGSYEQY . TRBV28
ASRLGTSGMNEQF . TRBV6-5
ASSFQHTDTQY . TRBV7-8
AWSVRWGRDTEAF . TRBV30
ASSLHGGNTGELF . TRBV7-7
ASIASGGALGETQY . TRBV7-8
ASSLGLALDTQY . TRBV9
ASSLEWGNTDTQY once TRBV5-1
ASSLGQRLH . TRBV7-9
SVGRSFMGETQY . TRBV29-1
ASKNRENTIY . TRBV5-4
ASSDSPGLYTGELF . TRBV19
AWSGGDYGYT . TRBV30
ASSKSGRERANNEQF once TRBV19
ASSLAAGGSGEKLF . TRBV7-9
ASNLGRPTRNTGELF . TRBV19
ASSPQGLGQPQH . TRBV6-5
ASSLDGGSYSPLH . TRBV11-2
ASSQFGQGHTEAF . TRBV19
SGKLTGYGYT . TRBV29-1
ASSLKGSGGYTDTQY . TRBV27
ASSTPSYEQY few TRBV6-6
ASSPPLRGSYEQY . TRBV18